The clone carrying this T cell receptor (beta chain) showed up just once. The CDR3 is 15 amino acids. V lost 5 bases and J 3 bases, leaving 16 bases between the germline ends. Per the germline V gene, CDR1 is LNHDA and CDR2 is SQIVND (reference sequence). This sample was included in a study of blood T cell repertoires in COVID-19. Study context: Collection of acute and convalescent COVID-19 samples took place in the United States, Italy and Spain. T cells, B-cell-depleted T cells, or PBMCs provided the cDNA or gDNA that served as material.

Original processing methods: Amplification from reference gene primers served as the basis for estimated nucleated cell counts. Sequenced by immunoSEQ multiplex PCR; TCRdb stores in-frame clones only, minus some. From that table come the V and J calls and clone size; the DNA was used to work out D and trimming. The sample carries about 87,000 clones, roughly 88% recorded once. This TCR derives from a woman older than 75 with COVID-19, enrolled during active disease. Material: peripheral blood. J is TRBJ1-1 and V is TRBV19; D gene ambiguous. CDR3 protein: CASSSSNTADTEAFF. CDR3 coding DNA: TGTGCCAGTAGTTCTTCTAACACCGCGGACACTGAAGCTTTCTTT. The full variable domain, with the rest looked up from reference TRBV19 and TRBJ1-1, is DGGITQSPKYLFRKEGQNVTLSCEQNLNHDAMYWYRQDPGQGLRLIYYSQIVNDFQKGDIAEGYSVSREKKESFPLTVTSAQKNPTAFYLCASSSSNTADTEAFFGQGTRLTVV.